Below, 9 T cell receptor beta chains from the same sample are listed, as sequenced in a study of CD4 and CD8 cells across lung adenocarcinoma regions. Each CDR3 protein is one row after TCRdb ran MiXCR on the PCR reads. The sample carries around 4,500 distinct CDR3 sequences, 45% recorded once. What was sequenced was CD4+ T cells from the margin of a lung tumor. These receptor sequences come from a female donor with lung adenocarcinoma. The CD4 and CD8 labels of this study may be unreliable.

In this sample, this clonotype is large (0.1 to 1%). The chain joins TRBV6-5 to TRBJ2-1; D is undetermined. The CDR3 covers 15 residues. Germline CDR1 and CDR2: MNHEY and SVGAGI. V was cut by 4 bases and J by 0 bases, with 10 bases left in between. The CDR3 region is CASSSLDNSYNEQFF. In DNA, the CDR3 is TGTGCCAGCAGTTCCCTAGACAACTCCTACAATGAGCAGTTCTTC.

This sequence joins TRBV6-1 and TRBJ2-1; D gene uncertain. V was trimmed by 0 bases and J by 10 bases, leaving 16 bases between them. The CDR3 runs 15 residues. Germline assignment: CDR1 MNHNS and CDR2 SASEGT. CDR3 in DNA: TGTGCCAGCAGTGAAGCCCCAGGTAGCTCCTACGAGCAGTTCTTC. This codes for CASSEAPGSSYEQFF.

This clonotype was observed at least ten times. The rearrangement joins TRBV6-5 to TRBJ2-5; TRBD1 matches at 11 bases. Trimming took 4 bases from V and 1 from J; bases not matched to a gene: 2. Germline CDR1 reads MNHEY; CDR2 reads SVGAGI. The CDR3 runs to 15 residues. CDR3 region: CASSFGTGGQETQYF. DNA for the CDR3: TGTGCCAGCAGTTTCGGGACAGGGGGCCAAGAGACCCAGTACTTC.

This clonotype was observed a handful of times. The chain links TRBV6-5 to TRBJ2-5, with no clear D. Per germline, CDR1 MNHEY and CDR2 SVGAGI. The CDR3 extends over 12 amino acids. Trimming took off 2 bases at V and 11 bases at J, with 12 bases between the two ends. This CDR3 is CASSYTAGEQYF. Written as DNA, the CDR3 is TGTGCCAGCAGTTACACCGCTGGAGAGCAGTACTTC.

Within the sample, this clonotype is large. The rearrangement links TRBV27 to TRBJ1-1; no clear D gene. The CDR3 contains 13 residues. The V end lost 2 bases, the J end lost 0 bases, and 4 bases lay between the germline ends. Looked up from germline, CDR1 is MNHEY and CDR2 is SMNVEV (reference sequence). The CDR3 DNA follows: TGTGCCAGCAGTTTAACCCTGAACACTGAAGCTTTCTTT. It is translated as CASSLTLNTEAFF.

This rearrangement joins TRBV27 to TRBJ2-3; the D is unclear. The V gene's germline CDR1 is MNHEY and CDR2 SMNVEV (reference sequence). The CDR3 spans 12 residues. V shed 4 bases and J shed 6 bases, with 8 bases lying between them. The CDR3: CASSSLVDTQYF. CDR3 coding DNA: TGTGCCAGCAGTTCTTTGGTCGATACGCAGTATTTT.

The rearrangement links TRBV6-1 to TRBJ2-2, with a weak D call TRBD2 (6 bases). This CDR3 spans 17 amino acids. Germline CDR1 is MNHNS and CDR2 is SASEGT. V was trimmed by 3 bases and J by 1 base, leaving 15 bases between them. CDR3 sequence (DNA): TGTGCCAGCAGTGACAAGACTAGAAGATTGAACACCGGGGAGCTGTTTTTT. Its translation: CASSDKTRRLNTGELFF.

This clonotype was detected only a few times. The chain recombines TRBV11-2 with TRBJ2-3, with TRBD2 identical over 14 bases. The CDR3 runs to 15 residues. After removal of 7 bases from V and 5 bases from J, the junction contained 5 bases not matched to a gene. CDR1 is SGHAT, CDR2 FQNNGV, per germline. The DNA for the CDR3 is TGTGCCAGCAAAGGACTAGCGGGAGGTGAAGATACGCAGTATTTT. Translation gives CASKGLAGGEDTQYF.

This clonotype is categorized as large. The genes are TRBV6-5 and TRBJ2-1; a possible D gene is TRBD2 (6 bases). Trimming left V 4 bases short and J 3 bases short, with 16 bases between. Per germline, CDR1 MNHEY and CDR2 SVGAGI. This CDR3 is 16 amino acids long. In DNA, the CDR3 is TGTGCCAGCAGTTCCCCCGGGACTTCTATCTACAATGAGCAGTTCTTC. Translated: CASSSPGTSIYNEQFF.